Sequencing of this T cell receptor (beta chain) was carried out in a study of cytomegalovirus exposure and HLA in healthy donors. Whole-study findings and limits: CMV serostatus alone was available as immune exposure information. In a later analysis, TCR beta V- and J-gene trimming showed a link to a missense DCLRE1C variant. Prior analysis indicated that the majority of TCR beta V segments exhibited productivity approximately 87% or approximately 30% of the time.

This CDR3 has 14 residues. Germline values: CDR1 GTSNPN, CDR2 SVGIG (reference sequence). The trim removed 1 base at V and 6 bases at J, leaving 8 bases unmatched. PCR employed 60 Vbeta and 13 Jbeta primers. Data came from immunoSEQ multiplex PCR; TCRdb stores just in-frame clones and leaves some out. The sample holds under 200,000 clones; roughly 73% are singletons and the top ten take approximately 1.4%. A few counts support this clone. The target antigen is unknown. The genes are TRBV30 and TRBJ1-2; TRBD1 aligns across 7 bases. Sequences were obtained from PBMCs. The source of this sequence is a woman aged 25 to 39 in good health and CMV-seronegative. The CDR3 DNA reads TGTGCCTGGAGTGCGACAGGGACAACCCATGGCTACACCTTC. Residues: CAWSATGTTHGYTF.